This T cell receptor (beta chain) is drawn from a study of cytomegalovirus exposure and HLA in healthy donors (dated 2017 in TCRdb). As for the study more broadly: According to an earlier analysis of a few hundred of the donors, about 180 million T cells yielded 117 million unique TCR beta sequences and approximately 300 Gb of sequence data. To predict cytomegalovirus infection status, the study combined high-throughput TCR immunosequencing, statistical association of individual TCRs with disease status, and machine learning. HLA typing covered class I and class II loci at four-digit resolution. About 320 gigabases of sequencing data and 70 million to 100 million unique TCR sequences were included in an early release covering roughly 600 HLA-typed donors. In the later analysis, no new phenotypic data were used to find candidate immune exposures; instead, reliance was placed on TCR beta sequences and their occurrence across donors. A later genetic analysis took genome-wide SNP genotypes for about three fifths of the roughly 670 donors and used that subset as a discovery cohort. In an earlier analysis of about 590 of the donors, high-throughput TCR beta sequencing was used to judge whether each TCR beta V gene segment behaved as functional or pseudogenic. The study was designed to test whether signatures of past pathogen exposure could be identified by cataloging public T cell receptors. In a later analysis, previously published TCR beta repertoires from 666 donors were re-analyzed and high-resolution HLA genotyping was added so that TCR occurrence patterns could be studied. Donor age, sex, ethnicity and CMV serostatus were collected together with the repertoire data. The genetic ancestry cluster associated with self-reported Caucasian donors included 80% to 90% of the roughly 360 genotyped donors. Every repertoire in the discovery cohort had been generated on one and the same sequencing platform. On average, around 240,000 unique TCR beta nucleotide sequences were sequenced per donor among a few hundred genotyped donors of the cohort, with roughly 19% of those sequences being non-productive. A separate validation cohort of 100 to 150 different subjects was used in addition to the roughly 700-subject first cohort. Four to six DR-DQ haplotypes were handled as single units for association and clustering, since linkage in the cohort was strong. Using immunosequencing, the study profiled T cell repertoires from 640 or so subjects and related those repertoires to cytomegalovirus serostatus. The number of typed donors differed by locus: roughly 629-640 for A, B, C, DRB1 and DQB1; some 500 for DQA1; 606 for DPA1; and about 470 for DPB1.

On this clone itself: What antigen it recognizes has not been identified. Per-base quality was not reported, and no clone a single base away is much larger than it.

Receptor libraries were prepared by the immunoSEQ multiplex PCR assay. The multiplex PCR relied on a mix of 60 forward primers for TCR Vbeta segments and 13 reverse primers for TCR Jbeta segments. A multiplex PCR assay on genomic DNA amplified the CDR3 region of rearranged TCR beta genes. Amplified TCR beta libraries were sequenced as 87-base-pair reads on the Illumina HiSeq System. The paper's processing steps were these. In a later analysis, tens of millions of unique TCR beta chains were counted across the approximately 670 repertoires, and around 11 million of these chains were shared by at least two donors. Raw reads were error-corrected and collapsed into unique sequences by a nearest-neighbor algorithm in which closely related sequences were merged to remove PCR and sequencing errors. Alignment of CDR3 sequences to IMGT reference sequences was used to assign V, D and J gene segments. For a sequence to be retained, a match of at least six nucleotides to both a V gene segment and a J gene segment was required. Rearrangements were called productive when the CDR3 lacked stop codons and stayed in frame with V and J; all others were non-productive. Following IMGT convention, CDR3 was defined as the stretch from the second conserved V-encoded cysteine up to the conserved J-encoded phenylalanine. Sequences without an unambiguous match to a single V gene segment were excluded from the earlier analysis of about 640 of the donors. An earlier analysis of approximately 590 of the donors called V segments functional above 56.7% productive rearrangements and segregating when the between-donor standard deviation exceeded 5%. A statistical classification framework was built for diagnosing cytomegalovirus status from the catalog of TCR beta chain sequences. In a later analysis, TCR nucleotide sequences were compared against IMGT/GENE-DB human TR gene sequences so that V and J genes could be assigned. In a later analysis, CDR3 sequences and most-parsimonious VDJ recombination scenarios were assigned using the TCRdist pipeline. In a later analysis, each TCR beta chain was defined by its CDR3 amino acid sequence together with its V-gene family, and reads without a unique V-gene family were excluded. A later analysis removed 592 highly shared, low-generation-probability nucleotide sequences to deal with suspected cross-contamination and a sequencing artifact. In a later analysis, a clonal expansion index for each public chain was calculated from normalized within-repertoire ranks of inferred template counts. Generation probabilities in a later analysis came from a VDJ recombination model fitted to out-of-frame rearrangements, and those results were checked against IGoR. A later analysis scored TCR-TCR, TCR-HLA and TCR-CMV co-occurrence with hypergeometric tests, applying a repertoire-size bias correction to TCR pairs. False discovery rates were estimated in a later analysis by permuting HLA or CMV assignments 20 times. In a later analysis, co-occurring TCRs were grouped with DBSCAN, and TCRdist sequence similarity was added when clustering was performed within HLA-allele-positive subsets. Co-occurrence clustering excluded repertoires with fewer than 30,000 or more than 120,000 public chains, plus five with anomalous nucleotide sharing. The immuneACCESS repertoire file appears here via TCRdb, limited to in-frame rearrangements. These files lack a portion of the clones; in checked studies, under half of the deficit traces to unresolved V genes, and the cause of the others is not known. V and J calls and clone size follow that table, whereas D and trimming were derived from the DNA. The sample yields roughly 120,000 clones; 75% were counted once. The top ten hold 2.9% of the sample.

Taken from the germline V gene, the CDR1 and CDR2 loops are SGHTA and FQGNSA. The germline ends are 16 bases apart after V is trimmed by 5 bases and J by 0 bases. Including cysteine and phenylalanine, the CDR3 has 16 amino acids. The CDR3 DNA has 48 bases and is translated from base 1. Study-level results and caveats: A later analysis reported that several top co-occurrence clusters appeared linked to parvovirus B19, influenza, CMV and Epstein-Barr virus. A further reported finding was that TCR beta sequences accurately predicted the HLA-A and HLA-B alleles for most subjects in the first cohort. A total of 150 to 200 TCR beta chains were listed by the study as associated with cytomegalovirus. Correlated functional status among segregating V segments might reflect linkage disequilibrium, but an unknown experimental factor could not be ruled out. The authors suggested that the approach could potentially be extended to other disease states and immunological phenotypes. In an earlier analysis of 587 of the donors, most TCR beta V segments appeared in productive rearrangements about 87% or about 30% of the time, broadly matching IMGT annotations. According to a later analysis, most CMV-associated TCR beta chains appeared to be HLA-restricted, and the HLA associations seemed to be driven largely by CMV exposure. Sequencing depth was assumed to be roughly uniform across donors in the presence/absence analyses, though that assumption may not hold. In a later analysis, HLA-associated TCR beta chains showed more clonal expansion and lower generation probabilities than non-associated chains that were equally common. Compared with the approximately 710-donor mean, donors in an Asian-associated ancestry cluster had fewer N-insertions in productive TCRs, according to a later genetic analysis. While some public TCRs were present in many individuals, most TCR sequences turned up only very rarely across donors. In vitro tests confirmed that a few of the cytomegalovirus-associated TCR beta chains recognize cytomegalovirus antigens. The 87-base-pair reads could not distinguish some IMGT-functional V segments, including TRBV6-2 and TRBV6-3, so those segments were excluded. In a later analysis, about 17,000 TCR beta sequences were associated with specific HLA alleles at a false discovery rate of 0.05. HLA typing was unavailable for some donors at each locus, so association tests used only the typed subset. A cluster of highly shared sequence variants was judged likely to represent a technical artifact of the sequencing pipeline. CMV serostatus was the only immune exposure information available for the cohort. Only TCR beta chains were sequenced in this cohort, and the absence of alpha or paired-chain data limited detectable features. When HLA alleles, especially DR and DQ, strongly co-occurred, TCR associations were difficult to assign to individual alleles. Approximately 18 rarely observed V segments, including chromosome 9 orphons, were excluded from the earlier analysis of about 600 of the donors because counts were too low. An association between a missense DCLRE1C variant and V-gene and J-gene trimming of TCR beta chains was found in a later genetic analysis and replicated in an independent cohort. According to a later analysis, TCR association rates differed among HLA loci, with DRB1 alleles showing the most associated TCRs and HLA-C alleles showing the fewest. In both the original and validation cohorts, the classifier was reported to diagnose cytomegalovirus status with high specificity and sensitivity.

The cohort consisted of hundreds of healthy bone marrow donors. Cohort members were all nominally healthy when sampled, although unrecorded immune exposures were likely present. The donor tested CMV seropositive, placing the donor among the roughly 300 seropositive members of the cohort. A peripheral blood sample was provided by each donor, and peripheral blood mononuclear cells were used for TCR beta sequencing. The Qiagen DNeasy Blood Extraction Kit was used to extract genomic DNA from the blood cell samples. The clonotype originates from a woman aged 40 to 50 in good health and CMV-seropositive. What was sequenced was PBMCs. The rearrangement combines TRBV7-2 with TRBJ1-2; the D gene is not confidently resolved. The CDR3 region has the sequence CASSPDGNRANYGYTF. At the DNA level, the sequence is TGTGCCAGCAGCCCGGACGGGAATAGAGCTAACTATGGCTACACCTTC.